Reported below is one T cell receptor (beta chain). Its cognate antigen is unknown. Sequencing ends 3 residues short of the CDR3 end; the germline J gene provides the rest. FACS sorting followed a roughly six-day coculture of CFSE-labeled recipient PBMCs with irradiated graft donor PBMCs. Repertoires were generated with immunoSEQ multiplex PCR, while TCRdb's copy carries only in-frame clones and drops some. This specimen shows thousands of clones; the ten leading clones hold around 5.2%. Germline V gives CDR1 SGHVS, CDR2 FQNEAQ. V shed 8 bases and J shed 0 bases, with 14 bases lying between them. This CDR3 is 14 amino acids long. The data stem from a study of Tregs in tolerant kidney transplant recipients. Study-level findings and limits: Validation in larger populations is needed because few patients were studied. In tolerant patients, donor-specific Tregs outgrew total Tregs, suggesting antigen-driven expansion.

This material consisted of CD8+ T cells from blood cultured with allogeneic cells, taken before the transplant. The sequence derives from a human patient who received a combined kidney and bone marrow transplant. The chain uses TRBV7-8 and TRBJ2-7; weak D call: TRBD2 (6 bases). The DNA read from the CDR3 is TGTGCCAGCTCCCCAGCGGGCCGCTCCTACGAG. Protein product: CASSPAGRSYE. The entire CDR3 protein is CASSPAGRSYEQYF.